The source of this TCR beta chain is a study of T cell responses to AZD1222 COVID-19 vaccine (dated by TCRdb to about 2021). For the wider study: A total of under 250 trial participants underwent TCR sequencing, of whom roughly 210 had received two doses of AZD1222 and around 25 had received two doses of the MenACWY control vaccine. Trial participants were enrolled by age into subgroups of 18-55, 56-69 and 70-plus years, and around 140, 26 and 57 TCR-sequenced participants, respectively, were included in these subgroups. Here is what the overall study found, with its caveats: Conclusions about previously exposed vaccinees were limited because only a handful of AZD1222 recipients were SARS-CoV-2 seropositive at baseline. Vaccine-associated CD4 TCRs spanned the whole spike protein, with dominant responses in regions 160-218 and 743-854. Most participants were white British and females outnumbered males, and the authors suggested that clonal diversity may have been underestimated. Nearly half of unique spike-specific TCRs reportedly recognized epitopes outside regions mutated in the B.1.351 and B.1.1.7 variants. No day 14 peak-response samples were available, so repertoires were characterized only after the peak T cell response. The 56-69-year group was small, and its depth increase did not reach significance, likely because of low power. A significant rise in spike-specific TCR breadth and depth was observed after two AZD1222 doses relative to day 0 and relative to MenACWY recipients.

The time point label here, explained by the study, means: baseline before first vaccination. This specimen's treatment or condition label, per the study, means: meningococcal conjugate vaccine given as trial control. Vaccinee samples came from UK trials COV001 and COV002, including a single-blind randomized controlled phase 2/3 trial of AZD1222 (ChAdOx1 nCoV-19) in healthy adults. For TCRbeta chain sequencing, PBMC samples from trial participants were taken at day 0 and at day 28 after the second dose. Including the terminal cysteine and phenylalanine, the CDR3 comprises 16 residues. Only the CDR3 region is kept as DNA, spanning 48 bases read in frame from base 1. The germline V gene provides CDR1 LGHNA and CDR2 YSLEER. V sheds 4 bases and J sheds 4 bases, leaving 16 bases between their ends. The CDR3 regions of human TCRbeta chains were subjected to immunosequencing. As for the authors' bioinformatics: TCRs in the repertoires were compared against a reference library of SARS-CoV-2-specific TCRs that had been generated with the MIRA antigen-specificity platform. Breadth meant the fraction of unique TCRs that were SARS-CoV-2-associated, whereas depth meant the fraction of total T cells that were SARS-CoV-2-associated. Using the MIRA data, every spike-specific TCR was mapped to the spike region that the TCR reacted to and assigned to either a CD4 or a CD8 class. Log10-transformed breadth and depth values were compared by one-way ANOVA with Sidak's multiple comparisons tests. Entries here come from immuneACCESS through TCRdb and include only in-frame sequences with V and J called. Some clones fail to appear in such tables; in the studies checked, an unresolved V gene covers under half of the shortfall, and the cause of the remainder is unknown. V, J and clone size derive from that table, while D and trimming were established from the DNA sequence. The sample includes about 100,000 clones, with around 87% observed a single time. Of the sample, under 4.5% is held by the ten largest clones.

Notes on this clone: It lacks a known antigen. Base qualities are missing; no much larger clone stands one base away.

This sequence was found in an adult in good health. This material consisted of peripheral blood, taken on day 0 of MenACWY control vaccination. The V and J genes are TRBV4-3 and TRBJ2-2, with the D gene tentatively TRBD1 or TRBD2, based on 5 matching bases in each. At the DNA level, the sequence is TGCGCCAGCAGCCCCGGGGACGGACGGCGCACCGGGGAGCTGTTTTTT. Translation gives CASSPGDGRRTGELFF.